This TCR beta chain was captured in a study of blood T cell repertoires in COVID-19 (dated by TCRdb to 2018 to 2021). Context from the whole study: Collaborator samples came from the United States, Italy and Spain and covered acute and convalescent phases of COVID-19. The material from the prospective study consisted of cDNA or gDNA derived from T cells, B-cell-depleted T cells, or PBMCs. Deeply sampled blood TCRbeta repertoires from subjects exposed to, actively infected with, or recovered from COVID-19 were included in the dataset. A freely available public database, intended as a resource for researchers studying the immune response to SARS-CoV-2, is where the repertoires were released. The samples were drawn from the first 160 participants of the ongoing ImmuneRACE study and from roughly 1,300 subjects provided by 6 global collaborators. A de-identified subject ID, COVID-19 status, age in years and sex were almost always included in the sample metadata. Where available, HLA class I and class II types were obtained from metadata supplied by the sample provider rather than from assay-based typing. Here is what the overall study found, with its caveats: The amount of clinical and demographic metadata varied by source and participant and was provided uncurated.

Enrolling through a virtual design, the prospective study's participants ranged in age from roughly 18 to 89 years and lived across more than 20 United States geographic areas. In the prospective study, participants were assigned to cohorts based on the clinical history participants reported in a screening survey and a study questionnaire. A participant counted as exposed if, within 2 weeks of entering the study, that participant had been in contact with someone who had a PCR-confirmed or clinician-diagnosed COVID-19 case. In the prospective study, whole blood, serum and a nasopharyngeal or oropharyngeal swab were collected from each participant by mobile phlebotomists. Over an approximately 2-month period, participants in the prospective study had the option of providing additional blood draws and questionnaires. Blood samples from the prospective study were shipped frozen or at room temperature prior to DNA extraction.

Between the V and J ends, shortened by 5 bases and 7 bases respectively, the junction contains 11 bases. The germline V gene encodes CDR1 MDHEN and CDR2 SYDVKM. From the cysteine up to the phenylalanine, the CDR3 has a length of 12 residues. Only the CDR3 region is kept as DNA, spanning 36 bases read in frame from base 1. The immunoSEQ Assay, a bias-controlled multiplex PCR, was used to amplify TCRbeta CDR3 regions from genomic DNA. Per the original workflow: The number of nucleated cells in each sample was estimated from the amplification of reference gene primers within the assay. To quantify the absolute abundance of each unique TCRbeta CDR3 rearrangement, sequence reads were collapsed and filtered. Productive Simpson clonality was computed per sample as the square root of Simpson's diversity index over productive rearrangements. The source is immuneACCESS, and TCRdb retained only in-frame sequences with V and J called. Part of the clones is not carried over; for the studies checked, unresolved V genes explain less than half of this, and the remainder is unexplained. V, J and clone size are those of that table, while D and trimming were read from the DNA. In all, the sample holds some 290,000 clones, and 90% of those were seen once. Together, the top ten hold 3.9% of the sample.

As concerns this clone: Its antigen target is currently unknown. Base qualities are missing; no much larger clone stands one base away.

This chain is built from TRBV28 and TRBJ1-2; the D gene is possibly TRBD1, with 6 bases matching. This sequence originates from a woman between 25 and 40 years old who had been exposed to COVID-19. The material sequenced was PBMCs or T cells enriched from blood (not recorded which). The CDR3 amino acid sequence is: CASSPGTFGYTF. The nucleotide sequence reads as follows: TGTGCCAGCAGTCCCGGGACATTTGGCTACACCTTC.